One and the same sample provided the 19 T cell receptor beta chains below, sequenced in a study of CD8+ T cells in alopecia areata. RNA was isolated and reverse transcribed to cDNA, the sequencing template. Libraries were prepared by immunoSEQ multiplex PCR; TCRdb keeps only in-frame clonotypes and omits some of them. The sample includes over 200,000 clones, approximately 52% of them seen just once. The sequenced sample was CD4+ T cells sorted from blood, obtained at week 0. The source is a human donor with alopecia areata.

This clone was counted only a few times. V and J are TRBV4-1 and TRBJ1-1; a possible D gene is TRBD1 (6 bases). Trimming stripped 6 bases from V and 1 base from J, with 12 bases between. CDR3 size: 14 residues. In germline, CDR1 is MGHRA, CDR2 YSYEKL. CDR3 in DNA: TGCGCCAGCAGGACCCCGGGACAGAACACTGAAGCTTTCTTT. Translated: CASRTPGQNTEAFF.

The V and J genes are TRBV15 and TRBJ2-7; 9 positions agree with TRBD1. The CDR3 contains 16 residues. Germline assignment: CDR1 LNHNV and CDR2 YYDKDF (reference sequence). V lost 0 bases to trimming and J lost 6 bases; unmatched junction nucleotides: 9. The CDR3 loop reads CATSRELGTGRGEQYF. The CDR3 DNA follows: TGTGCCACCAGCAGAGAGTTGGGGACAGGGAGGGGCGAGCAGTACTTC. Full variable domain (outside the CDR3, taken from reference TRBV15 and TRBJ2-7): DAMVIQNPRYQVTQFGKPVTLSCSQTLNHNVMYWYQQKSSQAPKLLFHYYDKDFNNEADTPDNFQSRRPNTSFCFLDIRSPGLGDTAMYLCATSRELGTGRGEQYFGPGTRLTVT.

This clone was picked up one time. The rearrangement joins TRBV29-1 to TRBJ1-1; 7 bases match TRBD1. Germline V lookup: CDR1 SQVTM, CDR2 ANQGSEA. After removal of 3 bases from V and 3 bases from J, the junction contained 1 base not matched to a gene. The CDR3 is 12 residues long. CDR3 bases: TGCAGCGTTGAGGGGACAGACACTGAAGCTTTCTTT. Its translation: CSVEGTDTEAFF.

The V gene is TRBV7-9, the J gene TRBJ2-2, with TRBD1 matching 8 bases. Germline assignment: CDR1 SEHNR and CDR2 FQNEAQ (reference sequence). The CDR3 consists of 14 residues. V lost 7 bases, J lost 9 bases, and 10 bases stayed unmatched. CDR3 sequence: CASKRTGSGRELFF. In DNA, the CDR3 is TGTGCCAGCAAACGGACAGGGAGTGGTAGGGAGCTGTTTTTT.

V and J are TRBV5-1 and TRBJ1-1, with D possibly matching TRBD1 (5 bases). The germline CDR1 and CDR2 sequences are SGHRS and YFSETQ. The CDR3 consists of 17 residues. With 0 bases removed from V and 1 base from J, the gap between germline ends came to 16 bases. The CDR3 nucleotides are TGCGCCAGCAGCTTGGCCCCGGGGCTAAACGCGAACACTGAAGCTTTCTTT. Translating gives CASSLAPGLNANTEAFF.

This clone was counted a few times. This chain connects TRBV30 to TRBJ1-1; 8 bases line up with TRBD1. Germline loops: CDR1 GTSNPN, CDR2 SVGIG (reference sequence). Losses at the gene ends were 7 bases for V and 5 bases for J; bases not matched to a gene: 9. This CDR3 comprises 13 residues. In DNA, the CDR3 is TGTGCCTTAACGACAGGGGCATGGACTGAAGCTTTCTTT. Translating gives CALTTGAWTEAFF.

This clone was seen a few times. The CDR3 region has the DNA TGTGCCAGCAGCCCAGGACAGCTCCCAGGGCATGAGCAGTTCTTC. Residues: CASSPGQLPGHEQFF. V is TRBV11-3 and J is TRBJ2-1, with D perhaps matching TRBD1 (6 bases). Germline lookup yields CDR1 SGHNT and CDR2 YENEEA. The V gene lost 5 bases and the J gene lost 8 bases, with 19 bases spanning the gap. There are 15 residues in the CDR3.

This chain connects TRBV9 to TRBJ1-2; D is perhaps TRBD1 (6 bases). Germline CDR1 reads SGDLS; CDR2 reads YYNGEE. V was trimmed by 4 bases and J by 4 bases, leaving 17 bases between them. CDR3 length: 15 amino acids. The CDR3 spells CASSSRQVARYGYTF. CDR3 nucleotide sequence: TGTGCCAGCAGCTCCCGACAGGTAGCTCGCTATGGCTACACCTTC. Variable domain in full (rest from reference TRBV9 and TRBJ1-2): DSGVTQTPKHLITATGQRVTLRCSPRSGDLSVYWYQQSLDQGLQFLIQYYNGEERAKGNILERFSAQQFPDLHSELNLSSLELGDSALYFCASSSRQVARYGYTFGSGTRLTVV.

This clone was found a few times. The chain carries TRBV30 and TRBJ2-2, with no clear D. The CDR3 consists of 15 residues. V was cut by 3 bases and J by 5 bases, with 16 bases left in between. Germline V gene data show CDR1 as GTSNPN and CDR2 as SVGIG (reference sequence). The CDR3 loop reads CAWSPQFVGTGELFF. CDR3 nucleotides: TGTGCCTGGAGCCCTCAATTTGTGGGGACCGGGGAGCTGTTTTTT.

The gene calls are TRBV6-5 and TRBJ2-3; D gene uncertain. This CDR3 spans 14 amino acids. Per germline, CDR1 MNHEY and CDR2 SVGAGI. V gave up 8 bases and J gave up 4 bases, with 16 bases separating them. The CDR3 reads CASFLRGAPDTQYF. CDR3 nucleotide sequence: TGTGCCAGCTTCCTTCGAGGAGCACCAGATACGCAGTATTTT.

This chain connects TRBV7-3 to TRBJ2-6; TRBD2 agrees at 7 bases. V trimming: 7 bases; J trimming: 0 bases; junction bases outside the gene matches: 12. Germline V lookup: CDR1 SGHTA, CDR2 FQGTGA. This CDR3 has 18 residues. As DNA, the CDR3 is TGTGCCAGCACCAGACTAGCACCAAGAAACTCTGGGGCCAACGTCCTGACTTTC. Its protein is CASTRLAPRNSGANVLTF.

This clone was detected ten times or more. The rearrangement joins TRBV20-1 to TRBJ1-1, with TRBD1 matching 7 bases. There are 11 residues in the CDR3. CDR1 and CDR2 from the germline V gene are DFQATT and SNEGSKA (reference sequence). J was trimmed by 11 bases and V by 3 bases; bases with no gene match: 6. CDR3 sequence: CSASRQGDAFF. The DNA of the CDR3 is TGCAGTGCTAGCAGACAGGGAGACGCTTTCTTT.

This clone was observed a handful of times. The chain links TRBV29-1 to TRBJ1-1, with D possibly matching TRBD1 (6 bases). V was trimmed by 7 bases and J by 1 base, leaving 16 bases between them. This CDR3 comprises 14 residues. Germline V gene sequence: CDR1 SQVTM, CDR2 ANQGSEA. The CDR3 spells CSASTGTKNTEAFF. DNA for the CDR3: TGCAGCGCCTCAACCGGGACAAAGAACACTGAAGCTTTCTTT.

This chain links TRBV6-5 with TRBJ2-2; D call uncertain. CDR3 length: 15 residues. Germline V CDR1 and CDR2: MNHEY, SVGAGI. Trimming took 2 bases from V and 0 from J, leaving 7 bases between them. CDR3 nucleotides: TGTGCCAGCAGTTACAAACGGACGAACACCGGGGAGCTGTTTTTT. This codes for CASSYKRTNTGELFF.

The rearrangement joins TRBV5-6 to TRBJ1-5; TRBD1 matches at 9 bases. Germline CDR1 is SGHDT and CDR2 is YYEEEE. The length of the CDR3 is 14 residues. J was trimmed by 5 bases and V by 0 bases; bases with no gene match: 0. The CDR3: CASSLGTGDQPQHF. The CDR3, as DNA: TGTGCCAGCAGCTTGGGGACAGGGGATCAGCCCCAGCATTTT.

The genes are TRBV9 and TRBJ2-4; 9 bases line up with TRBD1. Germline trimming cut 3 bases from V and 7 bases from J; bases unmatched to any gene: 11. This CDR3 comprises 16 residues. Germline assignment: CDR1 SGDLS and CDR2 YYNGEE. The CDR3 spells CASSEPHLTGGNIQYF. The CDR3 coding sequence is TGTGCCAGCAGCGAACCTCATTTGACAGGGGGGAACATTCAGTACTTC.

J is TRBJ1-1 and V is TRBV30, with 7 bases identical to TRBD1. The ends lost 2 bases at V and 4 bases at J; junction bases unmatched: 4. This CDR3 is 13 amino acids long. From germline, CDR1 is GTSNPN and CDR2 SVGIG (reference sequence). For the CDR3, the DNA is TGTGCCTGGAGTTTCGCAGGGGGCACTGAAGCTTTCTTT. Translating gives CAWSFAGGTEAFF.

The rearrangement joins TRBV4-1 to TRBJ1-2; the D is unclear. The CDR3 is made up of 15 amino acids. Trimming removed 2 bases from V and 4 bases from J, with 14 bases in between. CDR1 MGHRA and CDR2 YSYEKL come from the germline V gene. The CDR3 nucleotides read TGCGCCAGCAGCCAACCAGGACGGGTCTCCTATGGCTACACCTTC. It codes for CASSQPGRVSYGYTF.

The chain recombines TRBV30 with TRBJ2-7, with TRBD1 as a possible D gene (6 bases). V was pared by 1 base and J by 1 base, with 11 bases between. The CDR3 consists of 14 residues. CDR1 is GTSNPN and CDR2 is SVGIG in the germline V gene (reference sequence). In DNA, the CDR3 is TGTGCCTGGAGTGACTGGACAGCGTCCTACGAGCAGTACTTC. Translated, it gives CAWSDWTASYEQYF.